Presented here are 26 T cell receptor beta chains from one specimen sequenced in a study of T cell repertoires in cytomegalovirus infection. TCRdb reprocessed the reads via MiXCR and lists one record per CDR3 protein. The sample consists of over 250,000 distinct CDR3 sequences, around 20% of them appearing once. Their target antigens are unknown. Sequenced here: cultured PBMCs, sampled from culture after CMV antigen stimulation. The receptor set was obtained from a human donor in good health (CMV status not recorded). Some clones in this sample may be carry-over from other donors' samples.

The table lists this clonotype with a few counts. The chain has TRBV28 and TRBJ1-1; tentatively, D is TRBD1 (5 bases). Germline CDR1 reads MDHEN; CDR2 reads SYDVKM. Trimming took off 1 base at V and 5 bases at J, with 11 bases between the two ends. This CDR3 spans 14 amino acids. CDR3: CASSLSQGSTEAFF. DNA for the CDR3: TGTGCCAGCAGTTTATCCCAGGGTTCGACTGAAGCTTTCTTT.

DNA for the CDR3: TGTGCCAGTAGTATAAACCCAGGACTGGCCGGGGAGCTGTTTTTT. Amino acid sequence: CASSINPGLAGELFF. The chain carries TRBV19 and TRBJ2-2; a possible D gene is TRBD2 (5 bases). Germline CDR1 reads LNHDA; CDR2 reads SQIVND (reference sequence). V was trimmed by 2 bases and J by 6 bases, leaving 13 bases between them. This CDR3 has 15 residues. The whole variable domain, remainder taken from reference TRBV19 and TRBJ2-2, is DGGITQSPKYLFRKEGQNVTLSCEQNLNHDAMYWYRQDPGQGLRLIYYSQIVNDFQKGDIAEGYSVSREKKESFPLTVTSAQKNPTAFYLCASSINPGLAGELFFGEGSRLTVL.

V gene TRBV6-5 combines with J gene TRBJ2-1, with 7 bases matching TRBD1. V shed 5 bases, J shed 2 bases, and the junction held 3 bases outside the gene matches. Germline assignment: CDR1 MNHEY and CDR2 SVGAGI. The CDR3 is 14 residues long. The DNA for the CDR3 is TGTGCCAGCAGTCGGGACAGAACCTACAATGAGCAGTTCTTC. This gives the protein CASSRDRTYNEQFF.

The chain is built from TRBV2 and TRBJ1-2; D is possibly TRBD1 (6 bases). The germline V gene has CDR1 SNHLY and CDR2 FYNNEI. The V end lost 6 bases, the J end lost 8 bases, and 16 bases lay between the germline ends. This CDR3 is built from 13 residues. The DNA for the CDR3 is TGTGCCAGCAGCTTTACGGGACACGGGGGCTACACCTTC. The encoded protein is CASSFTGHGGYTF.

The chain links TRBV27 to TRBJ2-2, with 11 bases lining up with TRBD2. The CDR3 runs 19 residues. After removal of 3 bases from V and 4 bases from J, the junction contained 13 bases not matched to a gene. The germline CDR1 and CDR2 sequences are MNHEY and SMNVEV (reference sequence). The CDR3 bases are TGTGCCAGCAGTTTCCCCGGGACTAGCGGCCTGCGGGGCACCGGGGAGCTGTTTTTT. Translation: CASSFPGTSGLRGTGELFF.

This clonotype was counted only a few times. This chain joins TRBV6-6 and TRBJ2-1; D gene unclear. V was shortened by 0 bases and J by 9 bases, with 9 bases between the two germline ends. In germline, CDR1 is MNHNY, CDR2 SVGAGI (reference sequence). This CDR3 region has 13 residues. Written as DNA, the CDR3 is TGTGCCAGCAGTTACTCGGGTTACGCTGAGCAGTTCTTC. Translation: CASSYSGYAEQFF.

The chain recombines TRBV12-5 with TRBJ2-3; D is unclear. Germline CDR1 LGHNT, CDR2 FRNRAP. Between the trimmed V and J ends, which lost 1 base and 6 bases, there was a span of 11 bases. CDR3 size: 14 residues. The CDR3 region has the DNA TGTGCTAGTGGTTTGGCTAGTGAGTCGGATACGCAGTATTTT. Residues: CASGLASESDTQYF. The complete variable domain, with remaining parts taken from reference TRBV12-5 and TRBJ2-3, reads DARVTQTPRHKVTEMGQEVTMRCQPILGHNTVFWYRQTMMQGLELLAYFRNRAPLDDSGMPKDRFSAEMPDATLATLKIQPSEPRDSAVYFCASGLASESDTQYFGPGTRLTVL.

This clonotype was found many times. The chain couples TRBV7-2 to TRBJ2-1; 10 bases map to TRBD2. V was pared by 11 bases and J by 9 bases, with 25 bases of the junction left unmatched. Germline values: CDR1 SGHTA, CDR2 FQGNSA. This CDR3 contains 18 residues. The CDR3 loop reads CAGRRVSVGLAGVGEQFF. The CDR3 nucleotides are TGTGCCGGCCGGCGGGTTAGCGTCGGGCTAGCGGGAGTCGGTGAGCAGTTCTTC.

J is TRBJ1-1 and V is TRBV7-8; D remains unclear. Germline-derived CDR1 and CDR2 are SGHVS and FQNEAQ. Trimming shortened V by 5 bases and J by 1 base, and 11 bases separated the two germline ends. The CDR3 sequence is 14 residues long. CDR3 DNA sequence: TGTGCCAGCAGCCGACACACATCGAACACTGAAGCTTTCTTT. Its translation is CASSRHTSNTEAFF.

The chain links TRBV18 to TRBJ1-2; weak D call: TRBD1 (5 bases). In germline, CDR1 is KGHSH, CDR2 LQKENI. Trimming removed 2 bases from V and 4 bases from J, with 14 bases in between. The CDR3 runs to 15 residues. In DNA form, the CDR3 reads TGTGCCAGCTCACCATTACGGGGCCCCACCTATGGCTACACCTTC. Translation gives CASSPLRGPTYGYTF. Full variable domain (remainder filled in from reference TRBV18 and TRBJ1-2): NAGVMQNPRHLVRRRGQEARLRCSPMKGHSHVYWYRQLPEEGLKFMVYLQKENIIDESGMPKERFSAEFPKEGPSILRIQQVVRGDSAAYFCASSPLRGPTYGYTFGSGTRLTVV.

The chain employs TRBV6-6 and TRBJ2-1, with a possible D match to TRBD2 (6 bases). V lost 6 bases to trimming and J lost 0 bases, with 12 bases between them. Germline CDR1 reads MNHNY; CDR2 reads SVGAGI (reference sequence). The CDR3 sequence is 15 residues long. For the CDR3, the DNA is TGTGCCAGCAGGACCGGGACTTACTCCTACAATGAGCAGTTCTTC. Its translation: CASRTGTYSYNEQFF.

This clonotype was seen repeatedly, ten times or more. The chain has TRBV27 and TRBJ1-1; no clear D. In germline, CDR1 is MNHEY, CDR2 SMNVEV (reference sequence). V gave up 6 bases and J gave up 1 base, with 12 bases separating them. The CDR3 extends over 14 amino acids. The CDR3 loop is CASSPGTANTEAFF. Here the CDR3 DNA reads TGTGCCAGCAGCCCCGGCACAGCGAACACTGAAGCTTTCTTT.

V gene TRBV20-1 combines with J gene TRBJ1-1, with 11 nucleotides matching TRBD1. Germline V CDR1 and CDR2: DFQATT, SNEGSKA (reference sequence). This CDR3 contains 14 residues. J gave up 5 bases and V 5 bases, and 7 bases lay outside the gene matches. The CDR3 nucleotides are TGCAGTGCTCCCCGGACAGGGGGCGAAACTGAAGCTTTCTTT. Protein product: CSAPRTGGETEAFF.

The rearrangement links TRBV27 to TRBJ2-7; 10 bases are a match to TRBD2. Germline loops: CDR1 MNHEY, CDR2 SMNVEV (reference sequence). The J segment lost 3 bases and the V segment lost 3 bases, leaving 5 bases of the junction unmatched. The CDR3 runs to 15 residues. The CDR3 DNA reads as TGTGCCAGCAGTTTGGAGCGGGAGGGCCACTACGAGCAGTACTTC. Translating it yields CASSLEREGHYEQYF.

The chain employs TRBV5-1 and TRBJ2-3; TRBD2 matches at 9 bases. V was pared by 1 base and J by 0 bases, with 6 bases of the junction left unmatched. Looked up from germline, CDR1 is SGHRS and CDR2 is YFSETQ. The CDR3 spans 17 residues. The CDR3: CASSLRSSGTSTDTQYF. The CDR3 DNA reads as TGCGCCAGCAGCTTGAGGTCTAGCGGGACTAGCACAGATACGCAGTATTTT.

This clonotype appeared many times. The genes are TRBV12-3 or TRBV12-4 and TRBJ2-1; D is perhaps TRBD2 (5 bases). This CDR3 has 12 residues. Trimming pared 7 bases from V and 4 bases from J, leaving 8 bases between. The CDR3 DNA reads as TGTGCCAGCACGGGGTCGTACAATGAGCAGTTCTTC. Translation: CASTGSYNEQFF.

In this sample, this clonotype turned up a few times. This sequence joins TRBV19 and TRBJ2-2; possibly TRBD1 for D (6 bases). Germline V gene lookup returns CDR1 LNHDA and CDR2 SQIVND (reference sequence). Trimming stripped 6 bases from V and 3 bases from J, with 11 bases between. This CDR3 spans 14 amino acids. The CDR3 here is CASRQGWDTGELFF. CDR3 sequence (DNA): TGTGCCAGTAGACAGGGATGGGACACCGGGGAGCTGTTTTTT.

This clonotype was found many times. The chain joins TRBV7-9 to TRBJ1-1; 7 nucleotides agree with TRBD1. CDR1 is SEHNR, CDR2 FQNEAQ, per germline (reference sequence). The CDR3 is made up of 13 amino acids. V gave up 11 bases and J gave up 2 bases; unmatched junction bases: 8. Here the CDR3 DNA reads TGTGCCGGGACAGTCGGGGATAACACTGAAGCTTTCTTT. Protein product: CAGTVGDNTEAFF. The variable domain in full, completed from reference TRBV7-9 and TRBJ1-1, reads DTGVSQNPRHKITKRGQNVTFRCDPISEHNRLYWYRQTLGQGPEFLTYFQNEAQLEKSRLLSDRFSAERPKGSFSTLEIQRTEQGDSAMYLCAGTVGDNTEAFFGQGTRLTVV.

The chain uses TRBV19 and TRBJ2-2; tentative D call: TRBD1 (5 bases). Trimming left V 5 bases short and J 2 bases short, with 12 bases between. The V gene's germline CDR1 is LNHDA and CDR2 SQIVND (reference sequence). This CDR3 comprises 15 residues. The CDR3 reads CASSWGGTNTGELFF. CDR3 bases: TGTGCCAGTAGTTGGGGCGGAACAAACACCGGGGAGCTGTTTTTT. Together with reference TRBV19 and TRBJ2-2, the CDR3 gives the full variable domain: DGGITQSPKYLFRKEGQNVTLSCEQNLNHDAMYWYRQDPGQGLRLIYYSQIVNDFQKGDIAEGYSVSREKKESFPLTVTSAQKNPTAFYLCASSWGGTNTGELFFGEGSRLTVL.

A few counts support this clonotype. The chain recombines TRBV4-2 with TRBJ2-3; 9 bases are a match to TRBD2. Trimming removed 5 bases from V and 5 bases from J; junction bases left unmatched: 11. CDR3 size: 16 residues. CDR1 and CDR2 from the germline V gene are LGHNA and YNFKEQ. As DNA, the CDR3 is TGTGCCAGCAGCTCCCGACTAGCGGAGAAAATAGATACGCAGTATTTT. It encodes CASSSRLAEKIDTQYF.

V usage is TRBV9 and J usage is TRBJ2-5; 9 positions agree with TRBD2. CDR1 and CDR2 from the germline V gene are SGDLS and YYNGEE. This CDR3 contains 15 residues. V shed 4 bases and J 4 bases; nucleotides not matched to a gene: 8. CDR3 bases: TGTGCCAGCAGCCTTAGCGGGAGTGATTTAGAGACCCAGTACTTC. Its translation: CASSLSGSDLETQYF. The full variable domain, rest sourced from reference TRBV9 and TRBJ2-5, is DSGVTQTPKHLITATGQRVTLRCSPRSGDLSVYWYQQSLDQGLQFLIQYYNGEERAKGNILERFSAQQFPDLHSELNLSSLELGDSALYFCASSLSGSDLETQYFGPGTRLLVL.

This chain uses TRBV20-1 with TRBJ2-1; perhaps TRBD2 as D (6 bases). V gave up 3 bases and J gave up 1 base, with 10 bases separating them. Germline-derived CDR1 and CDR2 are DFQATT and SNEGSKA (reference sequence). The CDR3 is 14 residues long. The CDR3 region is CSASLAGSYNEQFF. DNA for the CDR3: TGCAGTGCTAGTCTTGCGGGATCCTACAATGAGCAGTTCTTC.

The CDR3 loop is CSARAGTVRGYTF. The CDR3 nucleotides are TGCAGTGCTAGAGCCGGGACGGTGAGAGGCTACACCTTC. The V gene is TRBV20-1, the J gene TRBJ1-2; the D gene is possibly TRBD1 (5 bases). Trimming cost V 1 base and J 8 bases, with 14 bases left between them. The CDR3 consists of 13 residues. Germline values: CDR1 DFQATT, CDR2 SNEGSKA (reference sequence).

This rearrangement joins TRBV19 to TRBJ1-1; no definite D call. The CDR3 has 14 amino acids. Germline CDR1 and CDR2: LNHDA and SQIVND (reference sequence). V was pared by 6 bases and J by 0 bases, with 11 bases between. The CDR3 DNA reads as TGTGCCAGTAGGGGCTTGATTATGAACACTGAAGCTTTCTTT. Its translation is CASRGLIMNTEAFF.

This chain uses TRBV12-3 or TRBV12-4 with TRBJ1-1, with TRBD1 as a possible D gene (6 bases). V gave up 5 bases and J gave up 1 base, with 23 bases separating them. This CDR3 has 18 amino acids. CDR3 in amino acids: CASSNHGGMGAANTEAFF. In nucleotides, the CDR3 is TGTGCCAGCAGTAACCATGGGGGAATGGGGGCGGCGAACACTGAAGCTTTCTTT.

V is TRBV4-1 and J is TRBJ2-1, with TRBD2 as a possible D gene (5 bases). In germline, CDR1 is MGHRA, CDR2 YSYEKL. CDR3 length equals 16 residues. V was clipped by 4 bases and J by 2 bases, with 15 bases between them. For the CDR3, the DNA is TGCGCCAGCAGCCCTGCGGGCCAACGACCCTACAATGAGCAGTTCTTC. Translated: CASSPAGQRPYNEQFF.